These 10 T cell receptor beta chains originate from one sample sequenced in a study of T-cell reconstitution after alpha-beta-depleted transplantation in children. Unique molecular identifiers featured in how the TCRbeta library was prepared. TCRdb recomputed calls from the PCR reads with MiXCR, one row per CDR3 protein. The table records 200,000 to 250,000 distinct CDR3 sequences, around 7.5% of them present only once. The material was PBMCs, mostly from graft donor cells, obtained 180 days after TCRalphabeta/CD19-depleted stem cell transplant. All receptors derive from a male patient younger than 18 who had a stem cell transplant for acute lymphoblastic leukemia, so the T cells may come from the graft donor.

This clonotype has a count of ten or more. This sequence joins TRBV11-2 and TRBJ2-5; 7 nucleotides match TRBD2. V was pared by 5 bases and J by 1 base, with 7 bases of the junction left unmatched. From germline, CDR1 is SGHAT and CDR2 FQNNGV. CDR3 length equals 15 residues. CDR3 in amino acids: CASSPSWGGQETQYF. The CDR3 coding sequence is TGTGCCAGCAGCCCGAGTTGGGGGGGCCAAGAGACCCAGTACTTC. The variable domain in full, with the rest retrieved from reference TRBV11-2 and TRBJ2-5, is EAGVAQSPRYKIIEKRQSVAFWCNPISGHATLYWYQQILGQGPKLLIQFQNNGVVDDSQLPKDRFSAERLKGVDSTLKIQPAKLEDSAVYLCASSPSWGGQETQYFGPGTRLLVL.

This clonotype was seen repeatedly, ten times or more. V is TRBV19 and J is TRBJ1-5, with D perhaps TRBD1 (5 bases). Germline loops: CDR1 LNHDA, CDR2 SQIVND (reference sequence). V shed 0 bases and J shed 6 bases, with 12 bases lying between them. This CDR3 contains 15 residues. The CDR3 reads CASSIDGASPQPQHF. The CDR3 nucleotides are TGTGCCAGTAGTATAGATGGGGCGTCTCCTCAGCCCCAGCATTTT.

This clonotype was counted many times. The chain links TRBV28 to TRBJ1-1; no firm D call. The CDR3 is made up of 14 amino acids. V lost 2 bases, J lost 0 bases, and 7 bases lay in between. Per the germline V gene, CDR1 is MDHEN and CDR2 is SYDVKM. The CDR3 reads CASSLRSVNTEAFF. DNA for the CDR3: TGTGCCAGCAGTTTAAGATCAGTGAACACTGAAGCTTTCTTT.

This clonotype was observed at least ten times. This chain connects TRBV7-8 to TRBJ2-1, with 12 nucleotides matching TRBD2. CDR1 is SGHVS and CDR2 is FQNEAQ in the germline V gene. The CDR3 consists of 17 residues. V dropped 5 bases and J dropped 1; count of bases not matched to a gene: 6. The CDR3 loop reads CASSRLTSGRSYNEQFF. DNA for the CDR3: TGTGCCAGCAGCCGCTTGACTAGCGGGAGATCCTACAATGAGCAGTTCTTC.

This rearrangement joins TRBV19 to TRBJ2-1; 9 bases agree with TRBD2. Germline V gene data show CDR1 as LNHDA and CDR2 as SQIVND (reference sequence). There are 16 residues in the CDR3. V was pared by 1 base and J by 5 bases, with 6 bases of the junction left unmatched. CDR3 in DNA: TGTGCCAGTAGTATAGGGGGCGGGGGGGCCAACAATGAGCAGTTCTTC. Its protein product is CASSIGGGGANNEQFF.

This sequence joins TRBV6-1 and TRBJ1-2; D may be TRBD1 (6 bases). V lost 4 bases and J lost 8, with 20 bases in between. There are 15 residues in the CDR3. Germline V gene sequence: CDR1 MNHNS, CDR2 SASEGT. CDR3 protein: CASSAIGGRGEGYTF. The CDR3 coding sequence is TGTGCCAGCAGTGCCATTGGGGGGCGGGGAGAAGGCTACACCTTC.

This clonotype was counted at least ten times. The chain couples TRBV20-1 to TRBJ2-3, with 11 bases fitting TRBD1. Germline CDR1 DFQATT, CDR2 SNEGSKA (reference sequence). There are 15 residues in the CDR3. Trimming at V came to 5 bases and at J to 3 bases, leaving 7 bases not matched to a gene. CDR3 DNA: TGCAGTGCTTATACAGGGACAGGGGGAACAGATACGCAGTATTTT. This sequence encodes CSAYTGTGGTDTQYF.

This clonotype has a count of ten or more. This chain links TRBV7-2 with TRBJ1-6; D uncertain. The CDR3 has 13 amino acids. V was cut by 3 bases and J by 10 bases, with 10 bases left in between. The germline CDR1 and CDR2 sequences are SGHTA and FQGNSA. The CDR3 DNA reads as TGTGCCAGCAGCTTTGAGGGAAACTCACCCCTCCACTTT. Its translation: CASSFEGNSPLHF.

The J gene is TRBJ2-5, the V gene TRBV20-1, with D unclear. V was cut by 2 bases and J by 4 bases, with 5 bases left in between. The CDR3 has 11 amino acids. Germline assignment: CDR1 DFQATT and CDR2 SNEGSKA (reference sequence). The CDR3 sequence: CSARFTETQYF. The CDR3 DNA reads as TGCAGTGCTAGATTTACAGAGACCCAGTACTTC.

As concerns this clonotype: This clone may be a read error of a much larger clone one base away. The genes are TRBV9 and TRBJ1-1; the D gene is possibly TRBD1 (6 bases). Germline V lookup: CDR1 SGDLS, CDR2 YYNGEE. CDR3 size: 14 residues. The CDR3 is CARSVGARGSEAFF. CDR3 DNA sequence: TGTGCCAGAAGCGTAGGCGCCAGGGGCAGTGAAGCTTTCTTT.